The rows below give T cell receptor beta chains drawn from one sample of a study of shared clonotypes between healthy human individuals. Profiled with immunoSEQ multiplex PCR; TCRdb holds only in-frame clones, not every one. The sample comprises about 870,000 clones, approximately 92% of which are singletons, and under 30% rests with the top ten. The sample comprised naive CD8+ T cells sorted from blood. Receptors were obtained from a young man in good health. The CDR3 runs from the conserved cysteine through the conserved F or W. The order of the fields is D gene, clone size, V gene, J gene, CDR3 DNA, CDR3 protein. The D gene is left open where the match is weak. Some rows mark clone size as missing; the rest say once, few, many or name a class of expanded clone.

D: -
size: -
V: TRBV11-2
J: TRBJ2-2
DNA: TGTGCCAGCAGCTCCATAAATTCGAACACCGGGGAGCTGTTTTTT
CDR3: CASSSINSNTGELFF

D: -
size: -
V: TRBV7-9
J: TRBJ2-3
DNA: TGTGCCAGCAGCTACAGCGGGAGCACAGATACGCAGTATTTT
CDR3: CASSYSGSTDTQYF

D: -
size: -
V: TRBV7-9
J: TRBJ2-3
DNA: TGTGCCAGCAGCTCTCCCTCAGTTTACCCCTTAGATACGCAGTATTTT
CDR3: CASSSPSVYPLDTQYF

D: -
size: -
V: TRBV27
J: TRBJ2-7
DNA: TGTGCCAGCAGTTTATCGCCAACAGGCGAGCAGTACTTC
CDR3: CASSLSPTGEQYF

D: TRBD1
size: -
V: TRBV4-3
J: TRBJ2-3
DNA: TGCGCCAGCAGCCAAGAGGGACAGGGCTTAGCAGATACGCAGTATTTT
CDR3: CASSQEGQGLADTQYF

D: TRBD2
size: -
V: TRBV5-5
J: TRBJ2-3
DNA: TGTGCCAGCAGCTTGGCGCTAGCGGGAGGAGTGGGGTTAGATACGCAGTATTTT
CDR3: CASSLALAGGVGLDTQYF

D: TRBD1
size: -
V: TRBV11-2
J: TRBJ2-7
DNA: TGTGCCAGCAGCACTTACAGGGGGCCCTACGAGCAGTACTTC
CDR3: CASSTYRGPYEQYF

D: -
size: -
V: TRBV7-6
J: TRBJ2-7
DNA: TGTGCCAGCAGCTTAGCTGCCGACGGAGTGATCTACGAGCAGTACTTC
CDR3: CASSLAADGVIYEQYF

D: -
size: -
V: TRBV5-1
J: TRBJ2-5
DNA: TGCGCCAGCAGCTTGGAAGGCTACCAAGAGACCCAGTACTTC
CDR3: CASSLEGYQETQYF

D: -
size: -
V: TRBV11-2
J: TRBJ2-1
DNA: TGTGCCAGCTTAGAGGTAGGCGATGAGCAGTTCTTC
CDR3: CASLEVGDEQFF

D: -
size: once
V: TRBV7-8
J: TRBJ2-5
DNA: TGTGCCAGCAGCCGGTACCAAGAGACCCAGTACTTC
CDR3: CASSRYQETQYF

D: TRBD1
size: -
V: TRBV27
J: TRBJ2-7
DNA: TGTGCCAGCTCACCAACGGGACAGCCTTACGAGCAGTACTTC
CDR3: CASSPTGQPYEQYF

D: TRBD2
size: -
V: TRBV7-9
J: TRBJ2-1
DNA: TGTGCCAGCAGCTTATTAGCGGGAGGGGTTGATGAGCAGTTCTTC
CDR3: CASSLLAGGVDEQFF

D: -
size: -
V: TRBV19
J: TRBJ1-2
DNA: TGTGCCAAACCGTCCCCCGGGGGGCCCTGGGTGCCCTATGGCTACACCTTC
CDR3: CAKPSPGGPWVPYGYTF

D: -
size: -
V: TRBV27
J: TRBJ2-1
DNA: TGTGCCAGCAGTTCCGGCTCCTACAATGAGCAGTTCTTC
CDR3: CASSSGSYNEQFF

D: TRBD1
size: -
V: TRBV29-1
J: TRBJ2-1
DNA: TGCAGCGTTGGTGCGGGACAGGGACGGGAGCAGTTCTTC
CDR3: CSVGAGQGREQFF

D: -
size: -
V: TRBV6-5
J: TRBJ1-1
DNA: TGTGCCAGCAGTCTAGGGGTACAGATGAACACTGAAGCTTTCTTT
CDR3: CASSLGVQMNTEAFF

D: -
size: -
V: TRBV29-1
J: TRBJ2-3
DNA: TGCAGCGTTGAAGTTAAAGAGGGTACGCAGTATTTT
CDR3: CSVEVKEGTQYF

D: -
size: -
V: TRBV6-5
J: TRBJ2-7
DNA: TGTGCCAGCAGGAGACAGGACGAGCAGTACTTC
CDR3: CASRRQDEQYF

D: -
size: -
V: TRBV15
J: TRBJ2-7
DNA: TGTGCCACCAGCAGAGGGACACCCAACTCCTACGAGCAGTACTTC
CDR3: CATSRGTPNSYEQYF

D: TRBD2
size: -
V: TRBV7-9
J: TRBJ2-1
DNA: TGTGCCAGCAGGGGGCCGGGACTAAACAATGAGCAGTTCTTC
CDR3: CASRGPGLNNEQFF

D: -
size: -
V: TRBV4-1
J: TRBJ2-7
DNA: TGCGCCAGCGGCAGTGCCTACGAGCAGTACTTC
CDR3: CASGSAYEQYF

D: TRBD1
size: -
V: TRBV7-8
J: TRBJ2-7
DNA: TGTGCCACTCAACAGGGGAGCCACGAGCAGTACTTC
CDR3: CATQQGSHEQYF

D: -
size: -
V: TRBV19
J: TRBJ2-1
DNA: TGTGCCAGTAGTATTGTTTTCGGCAATGAGCAGTTCTTC
CDR3: CASSIVFGNEQFF

D: -
size: -
V: TRBV18
J: TRBJ2-1
DNA: TGTGCCAGCTCACCACCCGCCCAAGGCCGCAATGAGCAGTTCTTC
CDR3: CASSPPAQGRNEQFF

D: -
size: few
V: TRBV27
J: TRBJ1-5
DNA: TGTGCCAGCAGTTTATCCAGGGGAGGTAATCAGCCCCAGCATTTT
CDR3: CASSLSRGGNQPQHF

D: TRBD1
size: -
V: TRBV18
J: TRBJ2-7
DNA: TGTGCCAGCTCATCCACAGGGGCCTACGAGCAGTACTTC
CDR3: CASSSTGAYEQYF

D: TRBD1
size: -
V: TRBV4-1
J: TRBJ2-7
DNA: TGCGCCAGCAGCCTAGGGACGGGACAGGGCTACGAGCAGTACTTC
CDR3: CASSLGTGQGYEQYF

D: -
size: -
V: TRBV7-2
J: TRBJ2-1
DNA: TGTGCCAGCAGCTTAGAATCCGGACTAGCCCAGGGGGGGCAGTTCTTC
CDR3: CASSLESGLAQGGQFF

D: -
size: -
V: TRBV11-2
J: TRBJ2-3
DNA: TGTGCCAGCAGCTCGCTAGGTGTTGATACGCAGTATTTT
CDR3: CASSSLGVDTQYF

D: -
size: -
V: TRBV7-6
J: TRBJ2-3
DNA: TGTGCCAGCAGCTCCTGGGCAGAGAGCACAGATACGCAGTATTTT
CDR3: CASSSWAESTDTQYF

D: TRBD2
size: -
V: TRBV7-9
J: TRBJ2-2
DNA: TGTGCCAGCAGCCGTACTAGCGGGAGAGGCAAGCTGTTTTTT
CDR3: CASSRTSGRGKLFF

D: TRBD2
size: -
V: TRBV28
J: TRBJ2-7
DNA: TGTGCCAGCAGTTTGACTAGCGGGACCCACGAGCAGTACTTC
CDR3: CASSLTSGTHEQYF

D: -
size: -
V: TRBV2
J: TRBJ1-3
DNA: TGTGCCAGCAGTGAGGGCCGGGGATACTCTGGAAACACCATATATTTT
CDR3: CASSEGRGYSGNTIYF

D: -
size: -
V: TRBV19
J: TRBJ1-2
DNA: TGTGCCAGTAGTATCCCTGGTAGGGAGGTTACTGATGGCTACACCTTC
CDR3: CASSIPGREVTDGYTF

D: TRBD2
size: -
V: TRBV10-3
J: TRBJ2-7
DNA: TGTGCCATCAGTGATAGCGGGAAGGAAGGTTACGAGCAGTACTTC
CDR3: CAISDSGKEGYEQYF

D: -
size: -
V: TRBV7-3
J: TRBJ2-2
DNA: TGTGCCAGCAGCTTGGTGTTTTCGGGAGCGTCTACCGGGGAGCTGTTTTTT
CDR3: CASSLVFSGASTGELFF

D: -
size: -
V: TRBV19
J: TRBJ2-7
DNA: TGTGCCAGTAGTATCAAGCGAGGGGTTTTCTACGAGCAGTACTTC
CDR3: CASSIKRGVFYEQYF

D: -
size: -
V: TRBV14
J: TRBJ2-7
DNA: TGTGCCAGCAGCCAAGTCGAATACGAGCAGTACTTC
CDR3: CASSQVEYEQYF

D: -
size: -
V: TRBV6-5
J: TRBJ2-7
DNA: TGTGCCAGCAGCCAACAGGGACACGAGCAGTACTTC
CDR3: CASSQQGHEQYF

D: -
size: -
V: TRBV27
J: TRBJ1-5
DNA: TGTGCCAGCAGTTGGGGCAGGGGCGGTCAGCCCCAGCATTTT
CDR3: CASSWGRGGQPQHF

D: -
size: -
V: TRBV5-5
J: TRBJ2-3
DNA: TGTGCCAGCAGCTTTACCCCGCCAGATACGCAGTATTTT
CDR3: CASSFTPPDTQYF

D: -
size: -
V: TRBV10-2
J: TRBJ1-5
DNA: TGCGCCAGCAGTGAGTTTACAGAAAATCAGCCCCAGCATTTT
CDR3: CASSEFTENQPQHF

D: TRBD1
size: -
V: TRBV27
J: TRBJ2-7
DNA: TGTGCCAGCAGTTGGGACAGGACTTCCTACGAGCAGTACTTC
CDR3: CASSWDRTSYEQYF

D: -
size: -
V: TRBV9
J: TRBJ2-2
DNA: TGTGCCAGCAGCGGCCCTACCGGGACTCATATTACCGGGGAGCTGTTTTTT
CDR3: CASSGPTGTHITGELFF

D: -
size: -
V: TRBV6-5
J: TRBJ1-1
DNA: TGTGCCAGCAGCGCCGACAGTCCGAACACTGAAGCTTTCTTT
CDR3: CASSADSPNTEAFF

D: -
size: -
V: TRBV25-1
J: TRBJ2-7
DNA: TGTGCCAGCAGTGTTTCCCCAAAGGACGGGTACTACGAGCAGTACTTC
CDR3: CASSVSPKDGYYEQYF

D: -
size: few
V: TRBV27
J: TRBJ1-5
DNA: TGTGCCAGCAGTTTCTTCAATCAGCCCCAGCATTTT
CDR3: CASSFFNQPQHF

D: -
size: -
V: TRBV9
J: TRBJ1-4
DNA: TGTGCCAGCAGCGGAGGGTTCAATGAAAAACTGTTTTTT
CDR3: CASSGGFNEKLFF

D: -
size: -
V: TRBV14
J: TRBJ2-5
DNA: TGTGCCAGCAGCCCCCGGGAGAGGGAGACCCAGTACTTC
CDR3: CASSPRERETQYF

D: TRBD2
size: -
V: TRBV6-1
J: TRBJ2-3
DNA: TGTGCCAGCAGGAGCGGGACGACAGATACGCAGTATTTT
CDR3: CASRSGTTDTQYF

D: TRBD2
size: -
V: TRBV28
J: TRBJ2-7
DNA: TGTGCCAGCAGTTTACGCGGGAGGTCCTACGAGCAGTACTTC
CDR3: CASSLRGRSYEQYF

D: TRBD2
size: once
V: TRBV11-2
J: TRBJ2-7
DNA: TGTGCCAGCAGCCTGACTAGCTCCTTTTACTACGAGCAGTACTTC
CDR3: CASSLTSSFYYEQYF